The source of this T cell receptor (beta chain) is a study of T-cell memory formation after mild COVID-19. TCRdb reprocessed the 5' RACE reads with MiXCR, giving one entry per CDR3 protein. The repertoire holds 190,000 or so distinct CDR3 sequences, with under 12% as singletons. V was pared by 5 bases and J by 0 bases, with 8 bases between. The CDR3 length is 14 residues. CDR1 and CDR2 from the germline V gene are SNHLY and FYNNEI. This clonotype was detected many times. This clonotype was sampled from a man aged 18 to 30 who had mild COVID-19 (a few samples of this study predate the infection). Cell type and time point are not known. The V and J genes are TRBV2 and TRBJ1-5; D unresolved. The specimen was PBMCs or a T cell subset sorted from them (not recorded which). The CDR3 protein is CASSPSYSNQPQHF. The CDR3 DNA is TGTGCCAGCAGTCCGTCTTATAGCAATCAGCCCCAGCATTTT.